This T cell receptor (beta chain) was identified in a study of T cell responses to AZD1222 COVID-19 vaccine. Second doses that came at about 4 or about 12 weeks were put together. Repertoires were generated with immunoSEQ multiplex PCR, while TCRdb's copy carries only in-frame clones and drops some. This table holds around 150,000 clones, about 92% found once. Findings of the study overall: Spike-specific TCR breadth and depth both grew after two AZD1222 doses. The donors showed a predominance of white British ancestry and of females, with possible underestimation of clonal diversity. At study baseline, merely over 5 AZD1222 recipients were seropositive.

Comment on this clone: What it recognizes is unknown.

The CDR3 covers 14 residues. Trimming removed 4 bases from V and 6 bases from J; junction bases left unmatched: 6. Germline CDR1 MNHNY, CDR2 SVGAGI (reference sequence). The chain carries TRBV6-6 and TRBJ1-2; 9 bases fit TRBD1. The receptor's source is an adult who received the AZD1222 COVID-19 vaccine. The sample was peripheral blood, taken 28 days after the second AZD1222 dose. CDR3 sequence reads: CASSLDRGLNGYTF. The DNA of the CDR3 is TGTGCCAGCAGTTTAGACAGGGGGTTGAATGGCTACACCTTC.